These T cell receptor beta chains were read from a single sample in a study of spatial heterogeneity in lung cancer. From the 5' RACE reads, TCRdb called clonotypes with MiXCR, one entry per CDR3 protein. The repertoire has about 27,000 distinct CDR3 sequences, over 5% of them found once; the top ten carry less than 25%. This material consisted of PBMCs, taken at follow-up. Source of these receptors: a female donor with early-stage non-small cell lung cancer. Each CDR3 is given with its conserved first and last residue. A D gene is named only where the DNA matches it firmly. For some rows the clone size is stated as once, few or many, or as a class when expanded; others skip it.

d_call,j_call,v_call,clone_size,cdr3_nt,cdr3_aa
-,TRBJ1-1,TRBV3-1,many,TGTGCCAGCAGCCAAGATACGGTGAACACTGAAGCTTTCTTT,CASSQDTVNTEAFF
-,TRBJ1-2,TRBV12-2,few,TGTGCAAGTCGCTGCCAAAGGGAGGGCTACACCTTC,CASRCQREGYTF
-,TRBJ2-6,TRBV19,many,TGTGCCAGTAAACTCGATTTGGGCTCTGGGGCCAACGTCCTGACTTTC,CASKLDLGSGANVLTF
TRBD1,TRBJ1-2,TRBV19,many,TGTGCCAGTCGACAGGGCACTCAAGACTATGGCTACACCTTC,CASRQGTQDYGYTF
TRBD1,TRBJ1-1,TRBV5-6,many,TGTGCCAGCAGCTTACGACAGGGGGGCATGAACACTGAAGCTTTCTTT,CASSLRQGGMNTEAFF
-,TRBJ2-1,TRBV28,many,TGTGCCAGCAGTTCAGGAGGAGCCAGGCCCTACAATGAGCAGTTCTTC,CASSSGGARPYNEQFF
-,TRBJ2-5,TRBV7-9,many,TGTGCCAGCAGCTTAGCCTCAATGTTGTACCAAGAGACCCAGTACTTC,CASSLASMLYQETQYF
-,TRBJ1-2,TRBV28,many,TGTGCCAGCAGTTTTTTGAACAGGGTGAGGGATAACTATGGCTACACCTTC,CASSFLNRVRDNYGYTF
TRBD1,TRBJ1-6,TRBV28,many,TGTGCCAGCAGTTTTTTGGGACAGGGCTATAATTCACCCCTCCACTTT,CASSFLGQGYNSPLHF
TRBD2,TRBJ2-1,TRBV28,many,TGTGCCAGCTTGTCCCCGGGAGGACACAATGAGCAGTTCTTC,CASLSPGGHNEQFF
TRBD1,TRBJ2-5,TRBV9,many,TGTGCCAGCAGCGGACAGGGAACCCAAGAGACCCAGTACTTC,CASSGQGTQETQYF
TRBD1,TRBJ1-4,TRBV6-1,many,TGTGCCAGCAGGACCCGGGACAGGGGGCTTACTAATGAAAAACTGTTTTTT,CASRTRDRGLTNEKLFF
TRBD1,TRBJ2-1,TRBV6-1,many,TGTGCCAGCAGTGAACCCGGACAGGGGCTCAATGAGCAGTTCTTC,CASSEPGQGLNEQFF
TRBD1,TRBJ2-3,TRBV20-1,many,TGCAGTGCTCTAGGACAGGGGGCAACAGATACGCAGTATTTT,CSALGQGATDTQYF
TRBD2,TRBJ2-1,TRBV6-2/TRBV6-3,few,TGTGCCAGCAGTTACTCGAGCACTAGCGGGGTCTACAATGAGCAGTTCTTC,CASSYSSTSGVYNEQFF
-,TRBJ1-1,TRBV5-4,many,TGTGCCAGCAGCTTGGTGGGCTCGGGGACTGAAGCTTTCTTT,CASSLVGSGTEAFF
TRBD1,TRBJ2-7,TRBV7-9,many,TGTGCCAGCAGCTCTCCGGGACAGGGGGCTTACGAGCAGTACTTC,CASSSPGQGAYEQYF
TRBD2,TRBJ2-5,TRBV2,many,TGTGCCAGCAAAGCGGGGGGCACCCAAGAGACCCAGTACTTC,CASKAGGTQETQYF
-,TRBJ2-3,TRBV4-3,many,TGCGCCAGCAGCCCCAGGTTGGCAGATACGCAGTATTTT,CASSPRLADTQYF
-,TRBJ1-6,TRBV7-8,many,TGTGCCAGCACCTGGGGGGAAAATTCACCCCTCCACTTT,CASTWGENSPLHF
-,TRBJ2-1,TRBV20-1,many,TGCAGTGCTAGAAGGTTGGATGAGCAGTTCTTC,CSARRLDEQFF
-,TRBJ2-5,TRBV12-3/TRBV12-4,many,TGTGCCAGCAGCTACCGACGCCCAGGGGAGACCCAGTACTTC,CASSYRRPGETQYF
TRBD1,TRBJ1-2,TRBV20-1,many,TGCAGTGCTATTCCCCGGGACAGACCCCTTGACTATGGCTACACCTTC,CSAIPRDRPLDYGYTF
-,TRBJ2-1,TRBV10-3,many,TGTGCCATCAGTAACCTCAGGGAATTGCAGTTCTTC,CAISNLRELQFF
TRBD2,TRBJ2-1,TRBV7-9,many,TGTGCCAGCAGCTCCGAAGGCCTAGCGGGAGCCCGAAAGTTCTTC,CASSSEGLAGARKFF
-,TRBJ2-1,TRBV9,many,TGTGCCAGCAGCGTAGAAGTTAGCCAAGACGAGCAGTTCTTC,CASSVEVSQDEQFF
TRBD2,TRBJ2-5,TRBV5-1,many,TGCGCCAGCAGCTTGGGCCAGCTAGCGGGGGGCCAAGAGACCCAGTACTTC,CASSLGQLAGGQETQYF
-,TRBJ1-1,TRBV11-2,medium-sized,TGTGCCAGCAGCGAGACGAGTATGAACACTGAAGCTTTCTTT,CASSETSMNTEAFF
TRBD2,TRBJ2-3,TRBV7-2,many,TGTGCCAGCAGCTTCCTTCCGACTAGCGGGAGGGCGGATACGCAGTATTTT,CASSFLPTSGRADTQYF
-,TRBJ2-3,TRBV5-5,many,TGTGCCAGCAGCTTGTTAGGGACTAGCACAGATACGCAGTATTTT,CASSLLGTSTDTQYF
-,TRBJ2-1,TRBV7-2,many,TGTGCCAGCAGCCCTGGGATAGCCTACAATGAGCAGTTCTTC,CASSPGIAYNEQFF
TRBD2,TRBJ2-5,TRBV5-4,many,TGTGCCAGCGGGGGGGGAGAGACCCAGTACTTC,CASGGGETQYF
-,TRBJ2-1,TRBV3-1,medium-sized,TGTGCCAGCAGCCTGATTTACGCAGTGCAGTTCTTC,CASSLIYAVQFF
TRBD2,TRBJ2-1,TRBV7-2,-,TGTGCCAGCAGCTTAAAGAGCGGGAGGTTAGATGAGCAGTTCTTC,CASSLKSGRLDEQFF
-,TRBJ1-1,TRBV10-3,-,TGTGCCATCAGTGAGTCAGGTGGCACGGGCACTGAAGCTTTCTTT,CAISESGGTGTEAFF
TRBD1,TRBJ1-5,TRBV20-1,many,TGCAGTGCTAGAGCGAGGCAGGGGGCGGAGCAGCCCCAGCATTTT,CSARARQGAEQPQHF
TRBD2,TRBJ2-1,TRBV4-2,-,TGTGCCAGCAGCAATAGCGGGGGGGCCAATGAGCAGTTCTTC,CASSNSGGANEQFF
TRBD1,TRBJ1-5,TRBV20-1,many,TGCAGTGCTTCCCAGGGGGCAGGGCAGCCCCAGCATTTT,CSASQGAGQPQHF
TRBD2,TRBJ2-5,TRBV4-2,many,TGTGCCAGCAGCCAAGCGGCTAGCGGGAACCAAGAGACCCAGTACTTC,CASSQAASGNQETQYF
-,TRBJ2-3,TRBV11-2,many,TGTGCCAGCAGCTTAGAACCGGGGACTACGCAGTATTTT,CASSLEPGTTQYF
-,TRBJ2-7,TRBV5-1,many,TGCGCCAGCAGCTTGGGCTGGGACTCCTACGAGCAGTACTTC,CASSLGWDSYEQYF
-,TRBJ2-7,TRBV5-6,many,TGTGCCAGCAACGGACGGAGCAGCTCCTACGAGCAGTACTTC,CASNGRSSSYEQYF
-,TRBJ2-3,TRBV11-2,many,TGTGCCAGCAGCTGGGGTAAACTAGGAAGCACAGATACGCAGTATTTT,CASSWGKLGSTDTQYF
-,TRBJ2-3,TRBV5-5,-,TGTGCCAGCAGCCTGGGGGCAGGATTAGCAGATACGCAGTATTTT,CASSLGAGLADTQYF
TRBD1,TRBJ2-5,TRBV19,few,TGTGCCACGGCAACCGGGACAGGGGTTGGAGGGCAAGAGACCCAGTACTTC,CATATGTGVGGQETQYF
-,TRBJ2-3,TRBV7-9,many,TGTGCCAGCAGTCCAGAGACAGATACGCAGTATTTT,CASSPETDTQYF
TRBD1,TRBJ2-5,TRBV19,many,TGTGCCAGTAGCCCTCGGAGGGACAGGGGGCAGACCCAGTACTTC,CASSPRRDRGQTQYF
TRBD2,TRBJ2-3,TRBV6-6,many,TGTGCCAGCAGTTACTCCAGTTTAGCGGGGGGGCGAAATACGCAGTATTTT,CASSYSSLAGGRNTQYF
TRBD2,TRBJ2-3,TRBV2,many,TGTGCCAGCAGTGCCACGGGACTAGCCCAAAACACAGATACGCAGTATTTT,CASSATGLAQNTDTQYF
-,TRBJ1-5,TRBV19,few,TGTGCCAGTAGGACAAGCAATCAGCCCCAGCATTTT,CASRTSNQPQHF
TRBD2,TRBJ2-4,TRBV20-1,many,TGCAGTGCTAGGGGGACTAGCTCGGACATTCAGTACTTC,CSARGTSSDIQYF
TRBD2,TRBJ2-5,TRBV5-1,-,TGCGCCAGCAGCTTGGTCGGGACTACACAAGAGACCCAGTACTTC,CASSLVGTTQETQYF
TRBD2,TRBJ2-2,TRBV6-5,few,TGTGCCAGCAGCCGTGGACTAGCGGGAGGAATTAACACCGGGGAGCTGTTTTTT,CASSRGLAGGINTGELFF
TRBD1,TRBJ1-6,TRBV4-3,many,TGCGCCAGCAGCCCGACAGGGGGGAATTCACCCCTCCACTTT,CASSPTGGNSPLHF